This T cell receptor (beta chain) was retrieved from a study of molecular identifiers for immune sequencing clone quantification. V was pared by 3 bases and J by 3 bases, with 9 bases between. CDR1 is SGDLS, CDR2 YYNGEE, per germline. The CDR3 consists of 14 residues. TCRdb redid the calling of the PCR reads with MiXCR, one entry per CDR3 protein. The sample includes about 510,000 distinct CDR3 sequences, about 21% of them seen just once. Naive CD8 T cells, phenotype CD8+CD4-CCR7+CD45RA+, were sorted. The clonotype comes from a human donor in good health. Some libraries in this study had Jurkat cell RNA spiked in. The sample comprised naive CD8+ T cells from blood, with Jurkat cell RNA spiked in. As for subset: FACS-sorted CD8+CD4-CCR7+CD45RA+ naive T cells. The chain uses TRBV9 and TRBJ2-2; no clear D. The CDR3 reads CASSAVTDTGELFF. The CDR3 nucleotides are TGTGCCAGCAGCGCCGTTACGGACACCGGGGAGCTGTTTTTT.